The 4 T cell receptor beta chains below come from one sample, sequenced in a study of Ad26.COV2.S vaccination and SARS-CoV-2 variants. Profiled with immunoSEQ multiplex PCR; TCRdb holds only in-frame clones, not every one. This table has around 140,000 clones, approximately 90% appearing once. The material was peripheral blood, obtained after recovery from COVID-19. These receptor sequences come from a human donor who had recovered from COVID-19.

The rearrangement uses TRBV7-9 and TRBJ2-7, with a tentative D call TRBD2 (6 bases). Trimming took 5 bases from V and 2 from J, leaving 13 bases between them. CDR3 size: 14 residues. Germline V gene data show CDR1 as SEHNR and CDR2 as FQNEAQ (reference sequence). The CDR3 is CASSAVTSPYEQYF. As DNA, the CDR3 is TGTGCCAGCAGCGCCGTGACTAGTCCCTACGAGCAGTACTTC.

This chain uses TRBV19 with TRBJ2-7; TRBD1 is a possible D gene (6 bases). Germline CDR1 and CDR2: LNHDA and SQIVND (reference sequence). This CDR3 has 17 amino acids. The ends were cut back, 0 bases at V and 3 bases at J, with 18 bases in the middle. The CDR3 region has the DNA TGTGCCAGTAGTATAGATCTGGGGGCCTCCCCCTACTACGAGCAGTACTTC. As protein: CASSIDLGASPYYEQYF.

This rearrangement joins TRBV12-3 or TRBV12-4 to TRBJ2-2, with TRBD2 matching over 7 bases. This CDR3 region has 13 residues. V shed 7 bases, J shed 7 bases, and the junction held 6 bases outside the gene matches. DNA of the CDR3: TGTGCCAGCATGAGCAGGGAGGGCGGGGAGCTGTTTTTT. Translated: CASMSREGGELFF.

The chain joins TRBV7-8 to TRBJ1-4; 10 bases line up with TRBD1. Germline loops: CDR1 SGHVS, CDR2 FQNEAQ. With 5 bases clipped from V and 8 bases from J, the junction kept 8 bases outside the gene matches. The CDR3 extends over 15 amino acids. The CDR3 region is CASSTRQGAKEKLFF. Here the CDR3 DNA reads TGTGCCAGCAGCACGAGACAGGGGGCAAAGGAAAAACTGTTTTTT.